Presented here are 11 T cell receptor beta chains from one specimen sequenced in a study of T cell responses to AZD1222 COVID-19 vaccine. Some clones are missing from TCRdb's copy, which holds only in-frame ones; the method was immunoSEQ multiplex PCR. The sample consists of over 100,000 clones, about nine tenths of them appearing once. Sequenced here: peripheral blood, sampled 28 days after the second AZD1222 dose. The receptors come from an adult who received the AZD1222 COVID-19 vaccine.

CDR3 nucleotide sequence: TGCGCCAGCAGCCAACTAGCGGGGGGGAACACCGGGGAGCTGTTTTTT. Protein product: CASSQLAGGNTGELFF. The chain joins TRBV4-3 to TRBJ2-2, with 11 bases matching TRBD2. CDR1 LGHNA and CDR2 YSLEER come from the germline V gene. J was trimmed by 1 base and V by 2 bases; bases with no gene match: 0. The CDR3 length is 16 residues.

V and J are TRBV11-2 and TRBJ2-5; a possible D gene is TRBD1 (6 bases). The CDR3 spans 19 residues. Germline V gives CDR1 SGHAT, CDR2 FQNNGV. Trimming took off 0 bases at V and 2 bases at J, with 22 bases between the two ends. CDR3 region: CASSLEVRDVWTAQETQYF. The CDR3, as DNA: TGTGCCAGCAGCTTAGAAGTTCGAGATGTTTGGACAGCGCAAGAGACCCAGTACTTC.

The J gene is TRBJ1-2, the V gene TRBV7-9, with a tentative D call TRBD1 (6 bases). Trimming took 5 bases from V and 2 from J, leaving 15 bases between them. Germline CDR1 reads SEHNR; CDR2 reads FQNEAQ (reference sequence). The length of the CDR3 is 15 residues. DNA for the CDR3: TGTGCCAGCAGCCCCAGGACAGCCCCCAACTATGGCTACACCTTC. Translating it yields CASSPRTAPNYGYTF.

This clone was seen a few times. CDR3 amino acids: CASSLSGEYQVSPLHF. The CDR3 DNA reads as TGTGCCAGCAGTTTAAGCGGCGAATACCAGGTTTCACCCCTCCACTTT. This sequence joins TRBV27 and TRBJ1-6; no reliable D call. The germline V and J ends were trimmed by 2 bases and 9 bases, with 17 bases remaining between them. The CDR3 is 16 amino acids. The germline V gene has CDR1 MNHEY and CDR2 SMNVEV (reference sequence).

This rearrangement joins TRBV19 to TRBJ1-5; D uncertain. The ends were cut back, 6 bases at V and 7 bases at J, with 13 bases in the middle. Per germline, CDR1 LNHDA and CDR2 SQIVND (reference sequence). The CDR3 consists of 13 residues. The CDR3 region is CASSVYRDQPQHF. CDR3 nucleotide sequence: TGTGCCAGTAGCGTATACAGAGACCAGCCCCAGCATTTT.

In this sample, this clone turned up once. This chain joins TRBV5-1 and TRBJ1-1; maybe TRBD1 (5 bases). Germline V gene lookup returns CDR1 SGHRS and CDR2 YFSETQ. Trimming took 2 bases from V and 5 from J, leaving 13 bases between them. The CDR3 spans 14 residues. The CDR3 DNA follows: TGCGCCAGCAGCTTCGAAGGAGACAGAACTGAAGCTTTCTTT. It is translated as CASSFEGDRTEAFF.

DNA for the CDR3: TGTGCCAGCAGGCCGGACAGGTCCGGGGGCTACACCTTC. Its protein is CASRPDRSGGYTF. This rearrangement joins TRBV5-4 to TRBJ1-2, with 7 bases fitting TRBD1. The germline gives CDR1 SGHNT, CDR2 YYREEE (reference sequence). Trimming cost V 5 bases and J 8 bases; bases outside gene matches: 9. The CDR3 is 13 residues long.

The CDR3 DNA is TGTGCCAGCAGGGCGGGCCCGGAAAGCTACGAGCAGTACTTC. It translates to CASRAGPESYEQYF. The chain recombines TRBV2 with TRBJ2-7; D perhaps matches TRBD2 (5 bases). Germline assignment: CDR1 SNHLY and CDR2 FYNNEI. CDR3 size: 14 residues. Trimming cost V 6 bases and J 3 bases, with 15 bases left between them.

The chain joins TRBV14 to TRBJ1-2; TRBD1 matches at 7 bases. Per the germline V gene, CDR1 is SGHDN and CDR2 is FVKESK. This CDR3 comprises 16 residues. The trim removed 0 bases at V and 4 bases at J, leaving 8 bases unmatched. CDR3 loop: CASSQDRGTASYGYTF. The CDR3 DNA reads as TGTGCCAGCAGCCAAGATCGGGGGACAGCAAGCTATGGCTACACCTTC.

The V call is TRBV25-1, the J call TRBJ1-5, with TRBD1 as a possible D gene (6 bases). The germline V and J ends were trimmed by 6 bases and 1 base, with 7 bases remaining between them. Germline-derived CDR1 and CDR2 are MGHDK and SYGVNS. This CDR3 is built from 13 residues. The CDR3 protein is CASRGGSNQPQHF. The CDR3 DNA is TGTGCCAGCAGGGGGGGCAGCAATCAGCCCCAGCATTTT.

Turning to this clone: At one end, the junction sequence differs from germline, possibly due to a read error. The chain recombines TRBV29-1 with TRBJ1-6; the D is unclear. The V gene's germline CDR1 is SQVTM and CDR2 ANQGSEA. This CDR3 is built from 12 residues. The CDR3 coding sequence is TGCGGGGTTCTCTCCTATAATTTACCCCTCCACTTT. It is translated as CGVLSYNLPLHF.